One T cell receptor (beta chain) is described in this entry. Its antigen is unidentified. TCRdb fed the RT-PCR reads into MiXCR, producing one record per CDR3 protein. Of approximately 520,000 distinct CDR3 sequences listed, approximately 16% are singletons. Trimming removed 1 base from V and 4 bases from J, with 10 bases in between. This CDR3 has 13 residues. Looked up from germline, CDR1 is DFQATT and CDR2 is SNEGSKA (reference sequence). This specimen belongs to a study of response to subunit inactivated influenza vaccine. The study, taken as a whole, reports: Authors suggested that a seasonal influenza vaccination recruits few new T cells each time.

The genes are TRBV20-1 and TRBJ1-2; D is unresolved. Sequenced material: CD4+ T cells sorted from PBMCs, taken around 25 months after vaccination. The sequence derives from a man in his fifties or sixties who received an inactivated influenza vaccine. The CDR3 spells CSARGGKGYGYTF. CDR3 in DNA: TGCAGTGCTAGAGGGGGAAAGGGCTATGGCTACACCTTC.